These 14 T cell receptor beta chains came from one sample sequenced in a study of regulatory T cells in long-lasting Graves disease. Assembly of TCR beta libraries relied on iRepertoire HTBI primers together with Arm-PCR of CDR3 regions. TCRdb re-derived calls from the multiplex PCR reads in MiXCR, one entry per CDR3 protein. The sample comprises fewer than 500,000 distinct CDR3 sequences, 15% to 20% of which are singletons, and 12% rests with the top ten. The time point was: newly diagnosed GD, antithyroid drugs for less than 3 months. Following extraction of RNA from PBMCs, that RNA was used to make the TCR library. This sample was shared with a second study, whose subject was T cells in Graves' hyperthyroidism and ophthalmopathy.

Sequenced material: peripheral blood mononuclear cells (PBMCs), taken at new diagnosis, from a patient treated with antithyroid drugs. Receptors originate from a middle-aged man with Graves disease.

A word on this clonotype: A far larger clone differs by one base, so this is likely a read error. The conserved final phenylalanine or tryptophan is absent from the CDR3, which likely points to a read error. This chain connects TRBV28 to TRBJ1-5, with 7 bases that match TRBD1. Germline values: CDR1 MDHEN, CDR2 SYDVKM. The CDR3 has 16 amino acids. V was pared by 6 bases and J by 0 bases, with 8 bases of the junction left unmatched. The CDR3 DNA reads TGTGCCAGCAGCCCCGGGACAGAAAATAGCAATCAGCCCCAGCATCTT. It translates to CASSPGTENSNQPQHL.

This sequence joins TRBV20-1 and TRBJ2-5, with 15 bases fitting TRBD2. Germline V gene sequence: CDR1 DFQATT, CDR2 SNEGSKA (reference sequence). This CDR3 contains 15 residues. V shed 5 bases and J 1 base; nucleotides not matched to a gene: 2. CDR3 sequence (DNA): TGCAGTGCTCAGGGACTAGCGGGAGGCCAAGAGACCCAGTACTTC. Translated, it gives CSAQGLAGGQETQYF.

For the CDR3, the DNA is TGTGCCAGCAATAGTCGGGGGGTGAACACTGAAGCTTTCTTT. Its translation: CASNSRGVNTEAFF. The chain recombines TRBV2 with TRBJ1-1, with a possible D match to TRBD1 (5 bases). The V end was cut by 7 bases, the J end by 0 bases, with 12 bases between. Germline CDR1 and CDR2: SNHLY and FYNNEI. This CDR3 is built from 14 residues.

This clonotype was seen ten or more times. The rearrangement links TRBV27 to TRBJ1-5; 12 nucleotides align to TRBD1. The CDR3 consists of 18 residues. With V trimmed by 5 bases and J by 2 bases, 10 bases remained unmatched. Germline V gives CDR1 MNHEY, CDR2 SMNVEV (reference sequence). CDR3 coding DNA: TGTGCCAGCAGTCCCCGGGACAGGGGGCGCGCGGGCAATCAGCCCCAGCATTTT. It specifies CASSPRDRGRAGNQPQHF.

This clonotype was counted between two and nine times. The V call is TRBV19, the J call TRBJ1-3; D might be TRBD1 (6 bases). This CDR3 spans 15 amino acids. Per the germline V gene, CDR1 is LNHDA and CDR2 is SQIVND (reference sequence). The germline V and J ends were trimmed by 8 bases and 0 bases, with 14 bases remaining between them. The CDR3 bases are TGTGCCAGTTTGCAGGGGACCAACTCTGGAAACACCATATATTTT. Amino acids: CASLQGTNSGNTIYF.

This clonotype was found many times. The V and J genes are TRBV20-1 and TRBJ2-7; D might be TRBD2 (6 bases). The CDR3 length is 15 residues. Between the trimmed V and J ends, which lost 3 bases and 0 bases, there was a span of 15 bases. CDR1 is DFQATT, CDR2 SNEGSKA, per germline (reference sequence). CDR3: CSASGSRESSYEQYF. CDR3 DNA sequence: TGCAGTGCTAGTGGTTCCCGGGAGAGCTCCTACGAGCAGTACTTC.

This clonotype was seen more than once but under ten times. This chain joins TRBV28 and TRBJ1-1; 10 nucleotides agree with TRBD1. The germline CDR1 and CDR2 sequences are MDHEN and SYDVKM. The CDR3 length is 18 residues. The junction had 12 bases not matched to a gene; V was cut back by 3 bases and J by 2 bases. CDR3 loop: CASSFQTRGTGANTEAFF. The CDR3 DNA sequence: TGTGCCAGCAGTTTCCAGACAAGAGGGACAGGGGCCAACACTGAAGCTTTCTTT.

The chain uses TRBV6-1 and TRBJ1-4, with 8 bases identical to TRBD1. CDR1 and CDR2 (germline): MNHNS, SASEGT. The J segment lost 8 bases and the V segment lost 4 bases, leaving 6 bases of the junction unmatched. This CDR3 comprises 14 residues. CDR3 residues: CASSGDRGLEKLFF. The CDR3 coding sequence is TGTGCCAGCAGTGGAGACAGGGGTTTGGAAAAACTGTTTTTT.

With regard to this clonotype: This may arise from a read error, as a much more abundant clone is one base away. V and J are TRBV20-1 and TRBJ1-2, with D possibly matching TRBD1 (5 bases). There are 14 residues in the CDR3. The germline V gene encodes CDR1 DFQATT and CDR2 SNEGSKA (reference sequence). The CDR3 loop is CSARDPAGPYAYTF. The CDR3 DNA reads TGCAGTGCTAGAGATCCAGCAGGGCCCTATGCCTACACCTTC.

This clonotype was observed at least ten times. V usage is TRBV5-1 and J usage is TRBJ2-3; the D is unclear. Germline assignment: CDR1 SGHRS and CDR2 YFSETQ. Trimming took 4 bases from V and 4 from J, leaving 19 bases between them. This CDR3 comprises 16 residues. The chain's CDR3 is CASSPAALPSADTQYF. Written as DNA, the CDR3 is TGCGCCAGCAGCCCGGCGGCCCTACCGTCAGCAGATACGCAGTATTTT.

This rearrangement joins TRBV29-1 to TRBJ2-1, with a tentative D call TRBD2 (6 bases). This CDR3 is 11 amino acids long. V was clipped by 1 base and J by 12 bases, with 10 bases between them. Germline assignment: CDR1 SQVTM and CDR2 ANQGSEA. DNA for the CDR3: TGCAGCGTTGAAGCCCAAGCGGGGCAGTTCTTC. Protein sequence: CSVEAQAGQFF.

This clonotype was observed many times. The chain joins TRBV27 to TRBJ2-5, with 8 bases identical to TRBD2. V dropped 5 bases and J dropped 4; count of bases not matched to a gene: 3. The germline CDR1 and CDR2 sequences are MNHEY and SMNVEV (reference sequence). The CDR3 totals 13 residues. The CDR3 region is CASSPGLGETQYF. Written as DNA, the CDR3 is TGTGCCAGCAGTCCGGGACTAGGAGAGACCCAGTACTTC.

This clonotype was recorded at least ten times. The chain links TRBV28 to TRBJ2-3; 15 bases line up with TRBD2. The J segment lost 2 bases and the V segment lost 3 bases, leaving 6 bases of the junction unmatched. CDR1 is MDHEN and CDR2 is SYDVKM in the germline V gene. The CDR3 covers 18 residues. As DNA, the CDR3 is TGTGCCAGCAGTTTCTCCGGACTAGCGGGAGGGAACACAGATACGCAGTATTTT. This encodes CASSFSGLAGGNTDTQYF.

The gene calls are TRBV13 and TRBJ2-1; D remains ambiguous. The CDR3 spans 15 residues. Germline-derived CDR1 and CDR2 are PRHDT and FYEKMQ (reference sequence). The ends were cut back, 4 bases at V and 10 bases at J, with 20 bases in the middle. The chain's CDR3 is CASSSSPGPPYEQFF. The CDR3 DNA sequence: TGTGCCAGCAGCTCATCGCCGGGCCCCCCCTACGAGCAGTTCTTC.